This T cell receptor beta chain came from a study of blood T cells in healthy people across ages. Germline CDR1 is SGHTA and CDR2 is FQGNSA. Trimming cost V 4 bases and J 8 bases; bases outside gene matches: 11. This CDR3 has 15 residues. The authors ran a second PCR of roughly 6 to 12 cycles using a sample-barcoded 5' primer and a J-beta primer mix. TCRdb itself ran the 5' RACE reads through MiXCR, one entry per CDR3 protein. This sample has about 1.4 million distinct CDR3 sequences, with 59% found just once. General study findings and limits: Diversity of TCR beta correlated strongly with naive T cell percentage.

There were healthy Caucasian individuals from Russia, aged roughly 6 to 95, serving as donors. The study isolated at least 7 million PBMCs from each sample. As to this clonotype: Its antigen is not known.

The J gene is TRBJ2-1, the V gene TRBV7-2, with 7 bases that match TRBD1. This TCR was recovered from a man between 18 and 35 years old in good health. Sequences were obtained from blood. For the CDR3, the DNA is TGTGCCAGCAGCTCGCAAACAGGGGTTCACTATGAGCAGTTCTTC. The encoded protein is CASSSQTGVHYEQFF.